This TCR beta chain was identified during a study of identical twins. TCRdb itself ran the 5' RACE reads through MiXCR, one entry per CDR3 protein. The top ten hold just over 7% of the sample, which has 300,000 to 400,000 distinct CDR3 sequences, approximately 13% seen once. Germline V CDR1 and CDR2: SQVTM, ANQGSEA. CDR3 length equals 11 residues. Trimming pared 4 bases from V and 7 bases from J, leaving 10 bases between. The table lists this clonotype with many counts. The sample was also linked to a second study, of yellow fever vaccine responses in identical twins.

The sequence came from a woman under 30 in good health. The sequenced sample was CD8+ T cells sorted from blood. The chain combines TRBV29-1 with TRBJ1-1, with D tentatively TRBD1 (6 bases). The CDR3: CSVVQGNEAFF. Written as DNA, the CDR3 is TGCAGCGTTGTGCAGGGGAATGAAGCTTTCTTT.